The sequence of this T cell receptor (beta chain) was determined in a study of Tregs in tolerant kidney transplant recipients. The CDR3 consists of 16 residues. The ends were cut back, 7 bases at V and 4 bases at J, with 21 bases in the middle. CDR1 is LGHNT, CDR2 FRNRAP, per germline. As to this clone: Its target is not known. The CDR3 extends 3 residues past the end of the read, so its final part is completed from the germline J gene.

Findings and caveats of the study: Expanding Tregs on activated donor B cells appeared to best identify donor-specific TCRbeta clones. The small number of patients limits these findings pending further validation.

Libraries were prepared by immunoSEQ multiplex PCR; TCRdb keeps only in-frame clonotypes and omits some of them. This sample's clone table lists approximately 15,000 clones. The nonmyeloablative bone marrow transplants came from related graft donors, with transient mixed chimerism. Thawed PBMCs were FACS-sorted into unstimulated CD4+CD25+CD127- regulatory T cells, CD4+CD25- non-regulatory cells, CD4 and CD8 cells. The J gene is TRBJ2-3, the V gene TRBV12-5, with a possible D match to TRBD2 (5 bases). The receptor comes from a human patient who received a combined kidney and bone marrow transplant. These T cells may partly come from the graft donor. The material sequenced was CD8+ T cells from blood (PBMCs), taken 6 months after the transplant. The CDR3: CASAPGVRADADTQYF. The covered CDR3 bases are TGTGCTAGTGCCCCCGGGGTAAGAGCAGACGCAGATACG.